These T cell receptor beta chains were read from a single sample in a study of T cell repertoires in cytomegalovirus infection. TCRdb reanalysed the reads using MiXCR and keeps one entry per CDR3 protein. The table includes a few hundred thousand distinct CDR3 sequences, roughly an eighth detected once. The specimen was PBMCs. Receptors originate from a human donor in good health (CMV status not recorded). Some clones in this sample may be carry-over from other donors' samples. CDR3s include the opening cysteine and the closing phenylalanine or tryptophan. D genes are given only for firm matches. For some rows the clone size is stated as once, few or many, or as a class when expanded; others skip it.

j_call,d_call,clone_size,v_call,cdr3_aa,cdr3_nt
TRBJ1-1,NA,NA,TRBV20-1,CSARGLTGFEAFF,TGCAGTGCTAGGGGATTAACAGGTTTTGAAGCTTTCTTT
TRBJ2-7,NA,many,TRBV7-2,CASSSGREQYF,TGTGCCAGCAGTTCAGGGCGCGAGCAGTACTTC
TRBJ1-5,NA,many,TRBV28,CASSSWVSNQPQHF,TGTGCCAGCAGTTCCTGGGTTAGCAATCAGCCCCAGCATTTT
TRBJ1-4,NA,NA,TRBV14,CASRGEGYNEKLFF,TGTGCCAGCAGGGGAGAAGGATATAATGAAAAACTGTTTTTT
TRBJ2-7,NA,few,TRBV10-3,CAIRNSSEREQYF,TGTGCCATCAGGAATAGTAGCGAACGCGAGCAGTACTTC
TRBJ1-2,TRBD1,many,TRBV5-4,CASSSGTGGYYGYTF,TGTGCCAGCAGTTCCGGGACAGGGGGGTACTATGGCTACACCTTC
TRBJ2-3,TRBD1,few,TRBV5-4,CASSLPNRGTTDTQYF,TGTGCCAGCAGCTTGCCGAACAGGGGGACCACAGATACGCAGTATTTT
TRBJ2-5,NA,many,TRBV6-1,CASRLTTSVVETQYF,TGTGCCAGCAGACTTACCACTAGTGTTGTTGAGACCCAGTACTTC
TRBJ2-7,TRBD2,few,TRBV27,CASRPWEGERLYEQYF,TGTGCCAGCAGACCTTGGGAGGGAGAGCGTCTCTACGAGCAGTACTTC
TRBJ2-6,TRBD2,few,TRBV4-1,CASSQDRASGRAGANVLTF,TGCGCCAGCAGCCAAGATCGAGCTAGCGGGAGGGCTGGGGCCAACGTCCTGACTTTC
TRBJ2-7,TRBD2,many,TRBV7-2,CASSRTSGSLSPYEQYF,TGTGCCAGCAGCCGGACTAGCGGGAGCCTATCGCCCTACGAGCAGTACTTC
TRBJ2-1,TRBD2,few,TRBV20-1,CSAERGSDEQFF,TGCAGTGCGGAGCGGGGGTCGGATGAGCAGTTCTTC
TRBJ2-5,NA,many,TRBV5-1,CASSFPWEEETQYF,TGCGCCAGCAGCTTCCCATGGGAGGAAGAGACCCAGTACTTC
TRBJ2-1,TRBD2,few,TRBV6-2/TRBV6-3,CASSPSGISYNEQFF,TGTGCCAGCAGTCCTAGCGGGATCTCCTACAATGAGCAGTTCTTC
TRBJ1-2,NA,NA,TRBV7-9,CASSAIGPPYGYTF,TGTGCCAGCAGCGCCATCGGCCCGCCATATGGCTACACCTTC
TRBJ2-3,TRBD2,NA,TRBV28,CASSSRGRASTDTQYF,TGTGCCAGCAGTTCCCGGGGGAGGGCGTCCACAGATACGCAGTATTTT
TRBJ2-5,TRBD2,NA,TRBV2,CASSTGRYQETQYF,TGTGCCAGCAGTACCGGGAGGTACCAAGAGACCCAGTACTTC
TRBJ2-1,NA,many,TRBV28,CASTTPGRGGNEQFF,TGTGCCAGCACCACGCCCGGGAGAGGCGGCAATGAGCAGTTCTTC
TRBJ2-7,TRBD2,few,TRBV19,CASSILWGGRLLREQYF,TGTGCCAGTAGTATTCTGTGGGGCGGGAGGCTTTTGCGGGAGCAGTACTTC
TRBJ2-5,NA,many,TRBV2,CASSDPSDRETQYF,TGTGCCAGCAGTGATCCCAGTGATCGAGAGACCCAGTACTTC